These 8 T cell receptor beta chains came from one sample sequenced in a study of OX40 agonist ivuxolimab in advanced cancers. The table came from immunoSEQ multiplex PCR; TCRdb's copy has only in-frame clones and leaves some out. The sample yields approximately 43,000 clones, 89% seen once. The source material was CD4+ or CD8+ T cells sorted from blood, sampled in a trial of the OX40 agonist ivuxolimab. The source of these receptors is an adult with an advanced solid tumor such as melanoma, head and neck, liver or kidney cancer.

The rearrangement joins TRBV11-3 to TRBJ2-5; tentatively, D is TRBD2 (6 bases). CDR1 SGHNT and CDR2 YENEEA come from the germline V gene. The CDR3 loop spans 13 amino acids. Trimming stripped 5 bases from V and 7 bases from J, with 14 bases between. The CDR3 coding sequence is TGTGCCAGCAGCCACAGTGCCGGGGGGACCCAGTACTTC. Protein sequence: CASSHSAGGTQYF.

The DNA of the CDR3 is TGTGCCAGCAGCTTGGTGGTGGGTTATACGACCCAGTACTTC. As protein: CASSLVVGYTTQYF. J is TRBJ2-5 and V is TRBV5-8; no clear D. Germline V gene lookup returns CDR1 SGHTS and CDR2 YDEGEE. The V end was cut by 0 bases, the J end by 7 bases, with 13 bases between. The CDR3 runs 14 residues.

This sequence joins TRBV29-1 and TRBJ1-2; D is unresolved. Germline-derived CDR1 and CDR2 are SQVTM and ANQGSEA. Trimming pared 1 base from V and 7 bases from J, leaving 7 bases between. This CDR3 contains 11 residues. The CDR3 protein is CSVEVGGGYTF. The CDR3 coding sequence is TGCAGCGTTGAAGTTGGTGGTGGCTACACCTTC.

This clone appeared a few times. The genes are TRBV19 and TRBJ1-1; D ambiguous. Trimming removed 3 bases at V and 0 bases at J, with 5 bases between. CDR1 is LNHDA and CDR2 is SQIVND in the germline V gene (reference sequence). The CDR3 has 13 residues. CDR3 DNA: TGTGCCAGTAGTATTATGTTGAACACTGAAGCTTTCTTT. Translated: CASSIMLNTEAFF.

The chain is built from TRBV5-6 and TRBJ2-5, with D possibly TRBD2 on 7 matching bases. CDR1 is SGHDT, CDR2 YYEEEE, per germline. Trimming stripped 6 bases from V and 2 bases from J, with 14 bases between. This CDR3 is built from 14 residues. The CDR3 DNA is TGTGCCAGCACCCTCGGGGGGCGGCAAGAGACCCAGTACTTC. Protein sequence: CASTLGGRQETQYF.

V and J are TRBV5-1 and TRBJ2-3, with 8 bases identical to TRBD1. The germline V gene has CDR1 SGHRS and CDR2 YFSETQ. CDR3 length: 17 residues. J gave up 0 bases and V 2 bases, and 8 bases lay outside the gene matches. CDR3 nucleotides: TGCGCCAGCAGCTTAAAGACAGGGGCGTCCAGCACAGATACGCAGTATTTT. Its protein product is CASSLKTGASSTDTQYF. The entire variable domain, with the rest obtained from reference TRBV5-1 and TRBJ2-3, is as follows: KAGVTQTPRYLIKTRGQQVTLSCSPISGHRSVSWYQQTPGQGLQFLFEYFSETQRNKGNFPGRFSGRQFSNSRSEMNVSTLELGDSALYLCASSLKTGASSTDTQYFGPGTRLTVL.

The chain combines TRBV19 with TRBJ2-3, with 8 bases that match TRBD1. V shed 6 bases and J 4 bases; nucleotides not matched to a gene: 3. The germline V gene has CDR1 LNHDA and CDR2 SQIVND (reference sequence). This CDR3 contains 13 residues. The CDR3 bases are TGTGCCAGTAGCCGACAGGGGCCAGATACGCAGTATTTT. Translating it yields CASSRQGPDTQYF.

The gene calls are TRBV21-1 and TRBJ1-2; the DNA was not compared with TRBD1, the D call given in the table. TRBV21-1 is annotated as a pseudogene. The CDR3 spans 14 residues. The DNA of the CDR3 is TGTGCCAGCAGCAATGGCACCCATATGAATGGCTACACCTTC. Protein sequence: CASSNGTHMNGYTF.